This TCR beta chain emerged from a study of radiotherapy plus CTLA-4 blockade in lung cancer. Here immunoSEQ multiplex PCR was the method, and the copy in TCRdb shows in-frame clones only, minus some. This table has tens of thousands of clones, roughly three quarters appearing once. This CDR3 has 14 amino acids. With 5 bases removed from V and 6 bases from J, the gap between germline ends came to 13 bases. The germline gives CDR1 MNHEY, CDR2 SMNVEV (reference sequence). The sequences come from peripheral blood, collected from a patient treated with radiotherapy plus ipilimumab. The rearrangement joins TRBV27 to TRBJ2-2; no definite D call. The source of this sequence is a human donor with non-small cell lung cancer that progressed on radiotherapy plus ipilimumab. The CDR3 DNA sequence: TGTGCCAGCAGTCCCCCCTTTAGCCCCGGGGAGCTGTTTTTT. It is translated as CASSPPFSPGELFF.